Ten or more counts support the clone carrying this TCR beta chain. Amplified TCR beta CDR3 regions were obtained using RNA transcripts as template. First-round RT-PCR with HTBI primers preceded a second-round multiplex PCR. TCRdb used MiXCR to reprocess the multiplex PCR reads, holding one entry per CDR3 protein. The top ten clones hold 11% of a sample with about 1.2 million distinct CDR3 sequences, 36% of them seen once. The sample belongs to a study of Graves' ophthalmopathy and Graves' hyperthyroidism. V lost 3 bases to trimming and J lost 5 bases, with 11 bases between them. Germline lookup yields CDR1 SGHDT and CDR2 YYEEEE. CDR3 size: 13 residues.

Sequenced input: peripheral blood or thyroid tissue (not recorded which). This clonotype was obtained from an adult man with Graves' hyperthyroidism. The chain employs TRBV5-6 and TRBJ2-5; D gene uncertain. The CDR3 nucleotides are TGTGCCAGCAGCTCCCCGATAAAGGAGACCCAGTACTTC. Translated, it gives CASSSPIKETQYF.